The next 17 T cell receptor beta chains were all read from a single sample in a study of blood T cell repertoires in COVID-19. Profiled with immunoSEQ multiplex PCR; TCRdb holds only in-frame clones, not every one. The sample has 350,000 to 400,000 clones; around 87% are singletons. Sequenced: peripheral blood. Receptors originate from a man aged 18-30 years with active or convalescent COVID-19.

The V and J genes are TRBV6-1 and TRBJ2-7; D is perhaps TRBD2 (6 bases). CDR3 length: 17 amino acids. CDR1 MNHNS and CDR2 SASEGT come from the germline V gene. V was shortened by 4 bases and J by 3 bases, with 22 bases between the two germline ends. CDR3 nucleotide sequence: TGTGCCAGCAGTGGCGGGACGGCGGACCCCCCCTACTACGAGCAGTACTTC. Translated: CASSGGTADPPYYEQYF.

The chain links TRBV6-1 to TRBJ1-5; perhaps TRBD1 as D (6 bases). Trimming took 2 bases from V and 4 from J, leaving 12 bases between them. Germline V gene data show CDR1 as MNHNS and CDR2 as SASEGT. The CDR3 length is 15 residues. CDR3 in DNA: TGTGCCAGCAGTGAATCGGAGGGGGGGAATCAGCCCCAGCATTTT. Translation gives CASSESEGGNQPQHF.

The genes are TRBV5-1 and TRBJ2-7, with TRBD2 matching 7 bases. Germline lookup yields CDR1 SGHRS and CDR2 YFSETQ. There are 13 residues in the CDR3. Trimming removed 3 bases from V and 4 bases from J; junction bases left unmatched: 4. CDR3 sequence reads: CASSSTGGYEQYF. For the CDR3, the DNA is TGCGCCAGCAGCTCCACGGGGGGATACGAGCAGTACTTC.

This clone was observed a single time. The rearrangement links TRBV5-5 to TRBJ2-3; D ambiguous. The CDR3 length is 13 residues. Looked up from germline, CDR1 is SGHKS and CDR2 is YYEKEE (reference sequence). V lost 2 bases to trimming and J lost 4 bases, with 8 bases between them. CDR3 region: CASSLSGSDTQYF. The DNA for the CDR3 is TGTGCCAGCAGCTTATCCGGGTCAGATACGCAGTATTTT. Full variable domain (rest looked up from reference TRBV5-5 and TRBJ2-3): DAGVTQSPTHLIKTRGQQVTLRCSPISGHKSVSWYQQVLGQGPQFIFQYYEKEERGRGNFPDRFSARQFPNYSSELNVNALLLGDSALYLCASSLSGSDTQYFGPGTRLTVL.

V gene TRBV7-3 combines with J gene TRBJ1-1; TRBD1 matches 8 bases. V lost 1 base, J lost 6 bases, and 10 bases stayed unmatched. Germline lookup yields CDR1 SGHTA and CDR2 FQGTGA. The CDR3 runs to 16 residues. Here the CDR3 reads CASSLNPGNRGAEAFF. CDR3 bases: TGTGCCAGCAGCTTAAACCCAGGCAACAGGGGGGCTGAAGCTTTCTTT.

V and J are TRBV28 and TRBJ2-5; 7 bases match TRBD1. V shed 5 bases, J shed 2 bases, and the junction held 8 bases outside the gene matches. The germline V gene encodes CDR1 MDHEN and CDR2 SYDVKM. This CDR3 region has 15 residues. CDR3 loop: CASSPGDSLQETQYF. CDR3 DNA sequence: TGTGCCAGCAGTCCAGGGGACAGCCTTCAAGAGACCCAGTACTTC. The full variable domain, completed using reference TRBV28 and TRBJ2-5, is DVKVTQSSRYLVKRTGEKVFLECVQDMDHENMFWYRQDPGLGLRLIYFSYDVKMKEKGDIPEGYSVSREKKERFSLILESASTNQTSMYLCASSPGDSLQETQYFGPGTRLLVL.

This rearrangement joins TRBV6-5 to TRBJ1-1, with TRBD1 matching over 8 bases. Germline loops: CDR1 MNHEY, CDR2 SVGAGI. The V segment lost 6 bases and the J segment 7 bases; nucleotides outside the gene matches: 10. The CDR3 contains 14 residues. The CDR3 reads CASSRQGRRREAFF. The CDR3 DNA sequence: TGTGCCAGCAGCCGACAGGGGCGGCGACGTGAAGCTTTCTTT.

The chain couples TRBV7-9 to TRBJ1-2, with D unclear. This CDR3 contains 15 residues. Germline V lookup: CDR1 SEHNR, CDR2 FQNEAQ (reference sequence). V dropped 1 base and J dropped 3 bases, with 12 bases sitting between them. The CDR3 DNA follows: TGTGCCAGCAGCTTAGATAGTGGCGGGGACTATGGCTACACCTTC. Amino acids: CASSLDSGGDYGYTF.

The chain uses TRBV27 and TRBJ1-5; perhaps TRBD1 as D (6 bases). Per the germline V gene, CDR1 is MNHEY and CDR2 is SMNVEV (reference sequence). The V end lost 6 bases, the J end lost 6 bases, and 15 bases lay between the germline ends. This CDR3 has 14 amino acids. The CDR3 spells CASSRLGAGQPQHF. CDR3 DNA: TGTGCCAGCAGCAGGCTGGGGGCAGGTCAGCCCCAGCATTTT.

The CDR3 here is CASSIDLGLAQPTQYF. In DNA, the CDR3 is TGTGCCAGTAGTATAGATTTAGGACTAGCGCAACCTACCCAGTACTTC. This chain links TRBV19 with TRBJ2-5; 9 bases match TRBD2. V trimming: 0 bases; J trimming: 8 bases; junction bases outside the gene matches: 10. The CDR3 is 16 residues long. Germline lookup yields CDR1 LNHDA and CDR2 SQIVND (reference sequence).

The gene calls are TRBV28 and TRBJ1-6; no clear D gene. This CDR3 spans 10 amino acids. V lost 5 bases to trimming and J lost 15 bases, with 8 bases between them. Germline V lookup: CDR1 MDHEN, CDR2 SYDVKM. The CDR3 loop reads CASSHQILHF. The CDR3 nucleotides are TGTGCCAGCAGTCATCAAATCCTCCACTTT.

The chain links TRBV6-2 or TRBV6-3 to TRBJ1-1; D is unclear. Per germline, CDR1 MNHEY and CDR2 SVGEGT. The V end lost 2 bases, the J end lost 2 bases, and 15 bases lay between the germline ends. The CDR3 sequence is 16 residues long. The CDR3, as DNA: TGTGCCAGCAGTTACCGACATGGAGGTGGAAACACTGAAGCTTTCTTT. Its translation: CASSYRHGGGNTEAFF.

The J gene is TRBJ2-5, the V gene TRBV6-2 or TRBV6-3; D unresolved. The CDR3 extends over 11 amino acids. The ends were cut back, 6 bases at V and 5 bases at J, with 7 bases in the middle. The germline V gene has CDR1 MNHEY and CDR2 SVGEGT. Here the CDR3 reads CASSYSETQYF. Here the CDR3 DNA reads TGTGCCAGCAGCTATAGCGAGACCCAGTACTTC.

This sequence joins TRBV12-3 or TRBV12-4 and TRBJ1-5; 7 bases match TRBD1. V dropped 3 bases and J dropped 10; count of bases not matched to a gene: 6. The length of the CDR3 is 13 residues. Here the CDR3 DNA reads TGTGCCAGCAGTTTCAAAAGACAGGGTCCCCAGCATTTT. This gives the protein CASSFKRQGPQHF.

The J gene is TRBJ1-6, the V gene TRBV11-1; 8 nucleotides agree with TRBD1. This CDR3 contains 14 residues. V shed 5 bases, J shed 10 bases, and the junction held 7 bases outside the gene matches. The germline gives CDR1 SGHAT, CDR2 FQDESV (reference sequence). CDR3 in amino acids: CASSPDRVRSPLHF. The CDR3 DNA reads as TGTGCCAGCAGCCCGGACAGGGTTCGGTCACCCCTCCACTTT.

The chain employs TRBV18 and TRBJ1-1, with D possibly being TRBD1 (6 bases). Germline values: CDR1 KGHSH, CDR2 LQKENI. Trimming cost V 3 bases and J 5 bases, with 13 bases left between them. CDR3 length: 14 amino acids. CDR3 nucleotides: TGTGCCAGCTCACCCTTGGACAGTGGGACTGAAGCTTTCTTT. Translation: CASSPLDSGTEAFF.

The DNA of the CDR3 is TGTGCCAGCAGTTTACAGGAACAGGGAATGGCCTATGGCTACACCTTC. Amino acid sequence: CASSLQEQGMAYGYTF. The chain carries TRBV28 and TRBJ1-2; D is perhaps TRBD1 (6 bases). The CDR3 loop spans 16 amino acids. In germline, CDR1 is MDHEN, CDR2 SYDVKM. Deletions cut 2 bases from V and 4 bases from J, with 17 bases between.